This entry lists 4 T cell receptor beta chains sequenced from one sample in a study of cytomegalovirus exposure and HLA in healthy donors. This PCR relied on a set of 60 Vbeta primers and 13 Jbeta primers. Clones were sequenced by immunoSEQ multiplex PCR, and TCRdb holds only the in-frame ones, with some missing. The sample yields 120,000 to 150,000 clones, over 80% seen once. Sequencing input: PBMCs. These receptors were obtained from a male donor in good health and CMV-seronegative.

This chain joins TRBV27 and TRBJ1-2; a possible D gene is TRBD1 (6 bases). V was clipped by 3 bases and J by 6 bases, with 23 bases between them. There are 17 residues in the CDR3. Per the germline V gene, CDR1 is MNHEY and CDR2 is SMNVEV (reference sequence). The CDR3 loop is CASSFSLLGGRQDGYTF. DNA for the CDR3: TGTGCCAGCAGTTTTTCCCTTCTCGGGGGGCGACAGGATGGCTACACCTTC.

In its sample, this clone was seen a few times. The chain uses TRBV30 and TRBJ2-1; tentative D call: TRBD1 (5 bases). This CDR3 is 16 amino acids long. The V gene's germline CDR1 is GTSNPN and CDR2 SVGIG (reference sequence). Trimming left V 0 bases short and J 1 base short, with 13 bases between. CDR3 protein: CAWSVGAISSYNEQFF. CDR3 nucleotide sequence: TGTGCCTGGAGTGTTGGGGCAATTAGTTCCTACAATGAGCAGTTCTTC. Variable domain in full (rest from reference TRBV30 and TRBJ2-1): SQTIHQWPATLVQPVGSPLSLECTVEGTSNPNLYWYRQAAGRGLQLLFYSVGIGQISSEVPQNLSASRPQDRQFILSSKKLLLSDSGFYLCAWSVGAISSYNEQFFGPGTRLTVL.

This clone was observed a handful of times. The V call is TRBV11-1, the J call TRBJ2-5; possible D gene TRBD2, 6 bases. Germline V gene sequence: CDR1 SGHAT, CDR2 FQDESV (reference sequence). V was clipped by 4 bases and J by 5 bases, with 14 bases between them. The CDR3 extends over 14 amino acids. The chain's CDR3 is CASSSPGRGETQYF. The CDR3 nucleotides read TGTGCCAGCAGCTCCCCGGGCCGGGGGGAGACCCAGTACTTC.

This clone was seen a few times. This chain links TRBV7-2 with TRBJ2-3, with D perhaps matching TRBD2 (5 bases). The CDR3 is 15 amino acids. Deletions cut 1 base from V and 5 bases from J, with 13 bases between. Germline values: CDR1 SGHTA, CDR2 FQGNSA. The CDR3 loop is CASSLGSASGDTQYF. The CDR3 DNA is TGTGCCAGCAGCTTAGGCAGCGCGAGCGGAGATACGCAGTATTTT. Together with reference TRBV7-2 and TRBJ2-3, the CDR3 gives the full variable domain: GAGVSQSPSNKVTEKGKDVELRCDPISGHTALYWYRQSLGQGLEFLIYFQGNSAPDKSGLPSDRFSAERTGGSVSTLTIQRTQQEDSAVYLCASSLGSASGDTQYFGPGTRLTVL.